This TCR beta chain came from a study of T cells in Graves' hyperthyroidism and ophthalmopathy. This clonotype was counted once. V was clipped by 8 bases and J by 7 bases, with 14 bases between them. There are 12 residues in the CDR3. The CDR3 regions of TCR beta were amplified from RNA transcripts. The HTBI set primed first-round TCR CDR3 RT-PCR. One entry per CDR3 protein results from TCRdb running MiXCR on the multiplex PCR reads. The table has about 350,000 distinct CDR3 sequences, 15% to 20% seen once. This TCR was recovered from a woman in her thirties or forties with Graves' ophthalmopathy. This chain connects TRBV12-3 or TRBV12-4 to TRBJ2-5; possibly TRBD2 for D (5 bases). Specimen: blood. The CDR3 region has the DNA TGTGCCAGCGGACTCAAGTCCGGGACCCAGTACTTC. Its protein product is CASGLKSGTQYF.